Presented here are 4 T cell receptor beta chains from one specimen sequenced in a study of T-cell memory formation after mild COVID-19. TCRdb re-called the 5' RACE reads through MiXCR, storing one row per CDR3 protein. Seen here are around 370,000 distinct CDR3 sequences, about 21% observed once, and the top ten hold under 15%. Specimen: PBMCs or a T cell subset sorted from them (not recorded which). Every receptor here comes from an adult woman who had mild COVID-19 (a few samples of this study predate the infection). Cell type and time point are not known.

The chain employs TRBV7-9 and TRBJ1-5; unclear D gene. Germline CDR1 is SEHNR and CDR2 is FQNEAQ (reference sequence). V dropped 6 bases and J dropped 2 bases, with 11 bases sitting between them. This CDR3 contains 14 residues. The CDR3 DNA reads as TGTGCCAGCAGTCTGGCCTCGGGCAATCAGCCCCAGCATTTT. This codes for CASSLASGNQPQHF.

This chain uses TRBV12-3 or TRBV12-4 with TRBJ2-2, with D possibly TRBD2 on 6 matching bases. The CDR3 is 14 amino acids. Trimming cost V 4 bases and J 5 bases, with 11 bases left between them. The CDR3: CASSWGVMTGELFF. The DNA of the CDR3 is TGTGCCAGCAGTTGGGGGGTCATGACCGGGGAGCTGTTTTTT.

In its sample, this clonotype was seen a few times. The J gene is TRBJ2-1, the V gene TRBV29-1; a weak D match, TRBD2 (6 bases). The CDR3 is 13 residues long. Germline-derived CDR1 and CDR2 are SQVTM and ANQGSEA. Between the trimmed V and J ends, which lost 4 bases and 3 bases, there was a span of 10 bases. The CDR3 is CSVGEAFYNEQFF. CDR3 nucleotides: TGCAGCGTTGGGGAGGCCTTCTACAATGAGCAGTTCTTC.

This chain links TRBV29-1 with TRBJ2-1, with 10 bases matching TRBD1. From germline, CDR1 is SQVTM and CDR2 ANQGSEA. The CDR3 sequence is 12 residues long. Losses at the gene ends were 4 bases for V and 9 bases for J; bases not matched to a gene: 3. Here the CDR3 DNA reads TGCAGCGTTGGGGACAGGGGAAGTGAGCAGTTCTTC. Amino acids: CSVGDRGSEQFF.